This paragraph covers one T cell receptor (beta chain) sequence. Vbeta (60) and Jbeta (13) primers were used in the PCR. The protocol was immunoSEQ multiplex PCR, while the TCRdb copy is restricted to in-frame clones and leaves out a portion. The sample lists under 120,000 clones, 50% to 70% occurring once. This sample is part of a study of cytomegalovirus exposure and HLA in healthy donors. The germline gives CDR1 SGHVS, CDR2 FNYEAQ. The CDR3 spans 14 residues. The V gene end was trimmed by 4 bases and the J gene end by 6 bases; junction bases not matched to a gene: 7. J is TRBJ2-7 and V is TRBV7-6; 9 bases align to TRBD1. The specimen was PBMCs. The source of this sequence is a man aged 25 to 45 in good health and CMV-seropositive. This chain's CDR3 is CASSSPGQGSEQYF. CDR3 nucleotides: TGTGCCAGCAGCTCCCCGGGACAGGGCTCCGAGCAGTACTTC.